The 10 T cell receptor beta chains given below trace back to one sample, sequenced in a study of blood T cell repertoires in COVID-19 (dated by TCRdb to about 2020). Libraries were prepared through the immunoSEQ multiplex PCR assay. TCRdb provides this immuneACCESS table in a form limited to in-frame rearrangements. Some clones are lacking; in checked studies, under half of them reflect an unresolved V gene, and why the rest are absent is not known. The sample has approximately 210,000 clones on record, 80% to 90% of them singletons. 7% to 10% of the sample rests with the top ten. Sample: peripheral blood. All receptors derive from a woman aged 45 to 65 with acute or convalescent COVID-19.

The rearrangement links TRBV5-4 to TRBJ2-5, with D possibly TRBD1 on 6 matching bases. This CDR3 spans 13 amino acids. Trimming pared 1 base from V and 3 bases from J, leaving 7 bases between. Germline assignment: CDR1 SGHNT and CDR2 YYREEE (reference sequence). DNA of the CDR3: TGTGCCAGCAGCTTGCGGACAGAAGAGACCCAGTACTTC. It translates to CASSLRTEETQYF.

This chain joins TRBV20-1 and TRBJ2-1, with D perhaps TRBD1 (5 bases). Trimming took off 3 bases at V and 3 bases at J, with 15 bases between the two ends. Looked up from germline, CDR1 is DFQATT and CDR2 is SNEGSKA (reference sequence). The CDR3 is 15 residues long. Here the CDR3 DNA reads TGCAGTGCTAGTCTCTCCAGGGCAGTCTACAATGAGCAGTTCTTC. This translates into CSASLSRAVYNEQFF.

This clone was detected only once. The CDR3 region has the DNA TGTGCCACCCACGGCGGGAGGGTACGGGAGCAGTACTTC. Residues: CATHGGRVREQYF. V is TRBV2 and J is TRBJ2-7; TRBD2 matches 9 bases. The CDR3 consists of 13 residues. V was pared by 10 bases and J by 7 bases, with 11 bases of the junction left unmatched. CDR1 and CDR2 (germline): SNHLY, FYNNEI.

The J gene is TRBJ1-2, the V gene TRBV6-2 or TRBV6-3, with no clear D. This CDR3 has 13 amino acids. V lost 2 bases to trimming and J lost 8 bases, with 12 bases between them. Germline V gives CDR1 MNHEY, CDR2 SVGEGT. CDR3 sequence: CASSYGRFEGYTF. CDR3 DNA: TGTGCCAGCAGTTACGGCAGGTTCGAAGGCTACACCTTC.

This clone was found once. The chain joins TRBV7-2 to TRBJ1-2; weak D call: TRBD1 (6 bases). Deletions cut 5 bases from V and 4 bases from J, with 14 bases between. Germline CDR1 SGHTA, CDR2 FQGNSA. The CDR3 is made up of 14 amino acids. CDR3: CASSPFDRSYGYTF. The CDR3 nucleotides are TGTGCCAGCAGCCCCTTCGACAGGAGCTATGGCTACACCTTC.

This chain uses TRBV5-1 with TRBJ1-1, with TRBD1 identical over 7 bases. The germline gives CDR1 SGHRS, CDR2 YFSETQ. V was pared by 6 bases and J by 3 bases, with 17 bases of the junction left unmatched. The CDR3 consists of 17 residues. The CDR3 spells CASTKKGQSSSYTEAFF. The CDR3 DNA sequence: TGCGCCAGCACCAAAAAGGGACAGTCGTCCTCGTACACTGAAGCTTTCTTT.

The chain uses TRBV7-2 and TRBJ1-5; D might be TRBD1 (5 bases). The CDR3 has 16 residues. V lost 6 bases, J lost 3 bases, and 18 bases lay in between. Germline V gives CDR1 SGHTA, CDR2 FQGNSA. CDR3 in amino acids: CASSFLGQANNQPQHF. The CDR3 coding sequence is TGTGCCAGCAGTTTCCTGGGGCAGGCTAACAATCAGCCCCAGCATTTT.

The V gene is TRBV2, the J gene TRBJ2-3; possible D gene TRBD2, 6 bases. There are 13 residues in the CDR3. The germline V gene has CDR1 SNHLY and CDR2 FYNNEI. V lost 3 bases and J 3 bases, leaving 7 bases between the germline ends. The CDR3 loop is CASSERETDTQYF. The DNA for the CDR3 is TGTGCCAGCAGTGAGCGGGAAACAGATACGCAGTATTTT.

J is TRBJ2-1 and V is TRBV30; perhaps TRBD1 as D (6 bases). Germline V CDR1 and CDR2: GTSNPN, SVGIG (reference sequence). V was cut by 3 bases and J by 9 bases, with 12 bases left in between. There are 12 residues in the CDR3. CDR3 residues: CAWRAGVGEQFF. CDR3 in DNA: TGTGCCTGGAGGGCAGGGGTGGGTGAGCAGTTCTTC.

This CDR3 reads CASRPATGGAGELFF. The DNA of the CDR3 is TGTGCCAGTAGGCCCGCCACAGGGGGAGCCGGGGAGCTGTTTTTT. The chain combines TRBV19 with TRBJ2-2; 8 bases are a match to TRBD1. Germline values: CDR1 LNHDA, CDR2 SQIVND (reference sequence). This CDR3 is built from 15 residues. The ends lost 6 bases at V and 6 bases at J; junction bases unmatched: 9.